This TCR beta chain was recovered during a study of T cells in localized non-small cell lung cancer (dated by TCRdb to the early 2020s). About the study as a whole: The study examined T cell repertoires in roughly 240 patients with early-stage NSCLC and compared tumors with uninvolved tumor-adjacent lungs. The cohort was made up of fewer than 250 treatment-naive NSCLC patients whose localized lung tumors had been resected. NSCLC patients had a mean age of approximately 70 years, and around 130 were male and some 98 female. Broad study findings and their caveats: Higher T cell density in blood was associated with longer overall survival, whereas higher clonality in adjacent lung was associated with shorter survival. Uninvolved tumor-adjacent lung showed the highest T cell clonality, higher than tumor, which suggests more focused antigenic responses in the uninvolved tumor-adjacent lung. Because multi-region tumor sequencing was not done, intratumor heterogeneity could not be ruled out. Because of the exploratory design, TCR variables were selected using unadjusted p-values without false-discovery rate correction. A median of about 55 of the top 100 tumor clones were detected in paired uninvolved adjacent lung, and around 30 of these tumor clones were also found among the top 100 clones of the paired uninvolved adjacent lung.

CDR3 length: 11 amino acids, cysteine to phenylalanine. The only DNA kept is the CDR3, 33 bases in frame from the first base. Via the germline V gene (reference sequence), CDR1 is GTSNPN and CDR2 SVGIG. Trimming takes 0 bases from V and 8 bases from J, and the germline ends sit 8 bases apart. A single count supports this clone. Its antigen is still unknown. Base-call qualities are not available, and no considerably larger clone is one nucleotide away. At diagnosis, tumor, uninvolved tumor-adjacent lung and peripheral blood were collected and then preserved as a mix of FFPE and fresh-frozen material. Blood samples were analyzed as peripheral blood mononuclear cells for TCR repertoire profiling. The immunoSEQ Assay was used to sequence TCR beta CDR3 regions from DNA. From the authors' description of their analysis: To compute T cell density, TCR beta template counts were normalized to usable DNA, which was estimated by amplifying housekeeping genes. The preseqR package was used to estimate richness by extrapolating to 400,000 templates for PBMC samples and to 120,000 templates for tissue samples. Clonality was calculated as one minus Pielou's evenness. To identify tissue-enriched TCRs, differential abundance testing was run on productive amino-acid clonotypes with a minimum total count of 5 and an alpha of 0.1. The Jaccard Index and the Morisita Overlap Index were used to quantify repertoire overlap between compartments. GLIPH clustered TCR beta CDR3s with public tetramer-defined viral CDR3s; viral motifs required at least three viral sequences plus V-gene enrichment. TCRdb retrieved this table from immuneACCESS and kept in-frame rearrangements only. Not all clones are present; in checked studies, unresolved V genes account for under half, and no reason is known for the remainder. V, J and clone size are taken as reported in that table, and D and trimming were inferred from the DNA itself. This sample gives roughly 20,000 clones in total; approximately 84% of them show up just once. Around 2.4% of the sample comes from the top ten.

This TCR was sampled from a man between 40 and 70 years old with stage I lung adenocarcinoma. Sequenced here: peripheral blood, sampled before any cancer treatment. The V and J segments used are TRBV30 and TRBJ2-7; TRBD2 is a possible D gene, resting on 5 matching bases. In nucleotide form, the sequence is TGTGCCTGGAGTGTAACGGGAAAGCAGTACTTC. It codes for CAWSVTGKQYF.